Listed below are T cell receptor beta chains from one sample, sequenced in a study of siplizumab effects on memory and regulatory T cells. Clones were read by immunoSEQ multiplex PCR, and TCRdb kept only the in-frame ones, dropping some. The sample includes tens of thousands of clones, roughly 93% of them seen just once. Sequenced sample: CD8+ T cells sorted from blood. The source of these receptors is a human donor in good health. CDR3s include the opening cysteine and the closing phenylalanine or tryptophan. The D gene is left open where the match is weak. Size is omitted from some rows. Given values are once, few, many or a class for expanded clones.

v_gene,d_gene,abundance,j_gene,CDR3nt,CDR3aa
TRBV9,TRBD2,.,TRBJ2-5,TGTGCCAGCAGCGTAGAGGGGACTAGCGGGCGGGCTGCCCAGTACTTC,CASSVEGTSGRAAQYF
TRBV4-1,.,.,TRBJ1-1,TGCGCCAGCAGCCAAGATATAAGAGGGCCTGAAGCTTTCTTT,CASSQDIRGPEAFF
TRBV19,.,few,TRBJ2-7,TGTGCCAGTAGTATAGGGACCAGGGGAATTCGCGGATACTTC,CASSIGTRGIRGYF
TRBV19,.,.,TRBJ1-2,TGTGCCAGTAGTATCCTGGGCAACTATGGCTACACCTTC,CASSILGNYGYTF
TRBV29-1,.,.,TRBJ2-7,TGCAGCGCGGTGGAGCAGGGTCCCTACGAGCAGTACTTC,CSAVEQGPYEQYF
TRBV2,.,.,TRBJ1-1,TGTGCCAGCAGTGTAACAGAAACCATGAACACTGAAGCTTTCTTT,CASSVTETMNTEAFF
TRBV9,TRBD1,.,TRBJ1-3,TGTGCCAGCAGCCCAGGGGGCACTCCCTCTGGAAACACCATATATTTT,CASSPGGTPSGNTIYF
TRBV6-6,.,once,TRBJ2-7,TGTGCCAGCAGTAGAGGGGGGGGGAGGGACTACGAGCAGTACTTC,CASSRGGGRDYEQYF
TRBV29-1,.,.,TRBJ2-7,TGCAGCGTTGAAGGCGGTGATTCCTACGAGCAGTACTTC,CSVEGGDSYEQYF
TRBV28,TRBD2,.,TRBJ2-7,TGTGCCAGCAGCCTTAGCGGGGGGAAGAACGAGCAGTACTTC,CASSLSGGKNEQYF
TRBV7-3,.,.,TRBJ2-1,TGTGCCAGCAGCCCTCTTGGGGGGTCCTACAATGAGCAGTTCTTC,CASSPLGGSYNEQFF
TRBV9,TRBD1,once,TRBJ2-7,TGTGCCAGCAGCGTAGGCGCAGGGGGCTCCTACGAGCAGTACTTC,CASSVGAGGSYEQYF
TRBV27,.,once,TRBJ1-2,TGTGCCAGCAGTTTATCCCCTGGTTACGGCTACACCTTC,CASSLSPGYGYTF
TRBV29-1,.,.,TRBJ1-1,TGCAGCGTTGAGGGGGGGGGCACTGAAGCTTTCTTT,CSVEGGGTEAFF
TRBV9,TRBD2,.,TRBJ2-1,TGTGCCAGCAGCGTACCCAGAGCCGGGACTAGAGGTGTTAATGAGCAGTTCTTC,CASSVPRAGTRGVNEQFF
TRBV4-2,.,.,TRBJ2-7,TGTGCCAGCAGCCCCAGTCCCCCAGGGAGCGGCAACGAGCAGTACTTC,CASSPSPPGSGNEQYF
TRBV11-2,.,.,TRBJ2-2,TGTGCCAGCAGCCCCGAGGGGTACGACACCGGGGAGCTGTTTTTT,CASSPEGYDTGELFF
TRBV30,TRBD1,.,TRBJ2-7,TGTGCCTGGAGCCTGGGACAGGGCCTCTACGAGCAGTACTTC,CAWSLGQGLYEQYF
TRBV6-6,.,.,TRBJ1-1,TGTGCCAGCAGCCCATCGACAGGCGATTACACTGAAGCTTTCTTT,CASSPSTGDYTEAFF
TRBV6-5,.,.,TRBJ2-1,TGTGCCAGCAGCCCAGGGAACCACAATGAGCAGTTCTTC,CASSPGNHNEQFF
TRBV7-8,.,.,TRBJ2-7,TGTGCCAGCAGCTCCCGGGACATCCAGCAGTACTTC,CASSSRDIQQYF
TRBV19,.,.,TRBJ2-7,TGTGCCAGTAGTCCAAACGTGGGGGGCGGGATGTACGAGCAGTACTTC,CASSPNVGGGMYEQYF
TRBV27,.,.,TRBJ2-5,TGTGCCAGCAGTCCGGCGGGCCAAGAGACCCAGTACTTC,CASSPAGQETQYF
TRBV2,.,.,TRBJ2-7,TGTGCCAGCACCCTAGGGCAGGTCATCTACGAGCAGTACTTC,CASTLGQVIYEQYF
TRBV27,.,.,TRBJ1-1,TGTGCCAGCACCACCGCGGGGGGGAGCACTGAAGCTTTCTTT,CASTTAGGSTEAFF
TRBV5-1,TRBD2,once,TRBJ2-7,TGCGCCAGCAGCTTCAACTCGGGACTAGCCTACGAGCAGTACTTC,CASSFNSGLAYEQYF
TRBV27,.,.,TRBJ2-1,TGTGCCAGCAGTCGCCGACTGAACAATGAGCAGTTCTTC,CASSRRLNNEQFF
TRBV27,TRBD1,once,TRBJ1-3,TGTGCCAGCAGTGCGCTGACAGGGAACACCATATATTTT,CASSALTGNTIYF
TRBV9,TRBD2,.,TRBJ2-7,TGTGCCAGCAGCGTAGGGCTAGCGGAAACCTCCTACGAGCAGTACTTC,CASSVGLAETSYEQYF
TRBV4-3,.,.,TRBJ2-7,TGCGCCAGCAGCCAAGTCACGGGAGCCATATCGGGAGAGCAGTACTTC,CASSQVTGAISGEQYF
TRBV7-2,TRBD2,.,TRBJ2-7,TGTGCCAGCAGCCCCGCGACCCTTAGCGGGTTCTCCTACGAGCAGTACTTC,CASSPATLSGFSYEQYF
TRBV4-1,TRBD1,few,TRBJ2-7,TGCGCCAGCAGCCAAAGGGGACAGGGGACATACGAGCAGTACTTC,CASSQRGQGTYEQYF
TRBV7-9,.,.,TRBJ2-6,TGTGCCAGCAGCTGGTTTATCTCTGGGGCCAACGTCCTGACTTTC,CASSWFISGANVLTF
TRBV10-2,.,.,TRBJ2-2,TGCGCCAGCAGGGGCAGGGAAGGTACCGGGGAGCTGTTTTTT,CASRGREGTGELFF
TRBV28,TRBD1,.,TRBJ2-7,TGTGCCAGCAGCCGAAGGGACAGGGGGAGCGAGCAGTACTTC,CASSRRDRGSEQYF
TRBV2,.,.,TRBJ2-5,TGTGCCAGCAGTGACCTACAAGAGACCCAGTACTTC,CASSDLQETQYF
TRBV5-1,.,.,TRBJ1-4,TGCGCCAGCAGGGAAACCGGGACAAGGGATGAAAAACTGTTTTTT,CASRETGTRDEKLFF
TRBV11-3,TRBD1,.,TRBJ1-1,TGTGCCAGCAGCTTTGAGGGACAGTTGAACACTGAAGCTTTCTTT,CASSFEGQLNTEAFF
TRBV2,TRBD2,.,TRBJ2-7,TGTGCCAGCAGTGCCCCAGCGGGGGAAACCTACGAGCAGTACTTC,CASSAPAGETYEQYF
TRBV7-9,TRBD1,.,TRBJ2-5,TGTGCCAGCAGCCCGAGGACAGGGGGAGGGGAGACCCAGTACTTC,CASSPRTGGGETQYF
TRBV9,.,.,TRBJ2-3,TGTGCCAGCAGCTCCACTACAGGGAAATCTAGCACAGATACGCAGTATTTT,CASSSTTGKSSTDTQYF